The sequence of this T cell receptor (beta chain) was determined in a study of a mutant IDH1 vaccine in newly diagnosed glioma. Overall study: Following radiotherapy alone, or alongside temozolomide cycles, vaccination was started after an interval of 4-6 weeks. Study findings and constraints: Patients showed vaccine-induced immune responses at a rate of 93.3%.

Generated by immunoSEQ multiplex PCR, the TCRdb table keeps only in-frame clones and is missing some. This table holds about 44,000 clones, 81% found once. Notes on this clone: Its antigen remains unidentified.

Germline V lookup: CDR1 MDHEN, CDR2 SYDVKM. V was trimmed by 6 bases and J by 4 bases, leaving 14 bases between them. CDR3 length: 14 amino acids. Stated time point: week 35, safety follow-up. Each vaccine dose was 300 ug of mutant IDH1 20-mer peptide, with topical imiquimod. The input for sequencing was PBMCs, taken from a glioma patient whose treatment included an IDH1 peptide vaccine. The V gene is TRBV28, the J gene TRBJ2-3; no reliable D call. This receptor was identified in a woman aged 40-49 years with glioma. Some clones in this sample may be carry-over from other donors' samples. The CDR3: CASRPQPPADTQYF. CDR3 nucleotides: TGTGCCAGCAGACCGCAGCCCCCGGCAGATACGCAGTATTTT.